Listed here are 15 T cell receptor beta chains from one sample, sequenced in a study of T cells in Graves' hyperthyroidism and ophthalmopathy. Amplified regions were TCR beta CDR3 sequences from RNA transcripts. Initially, a first-round RT-PCR of the TCR CDR3 employed the HTBI primer set. TCRdb processed the multiplex PCR reads anew with MiXCR; each CDR3 protein has one entry. This table holds approximately 610,000 distinct CDR3 sequences, about 15% found once. Input material: blood. These receptors came from a middle-aged woman with Graves' ophthalmopathy.

This clonotype occurred many times. The V call is TRBV3-1, the J call TRBJ2-7; no firm D call. Trimming stripped 1 base from V and 5 bases from J, with 12 bases between. In germline, CDR1 is LGHDT, CDR2 YNNKEL (reference sequence). The CDR3 has 14 amino acids. This CDR3 is CASSQVAFGDEQYF. As DNA, the CDR3 is TGTGCCAGCAGCCAAGTCGCGTTTGGAGACGAGCAGTACTTC.

This clonotype was found many times. V and J are TRBV20-1 and TRBJ2-5, with a tentative D call TRBD1 (5 bases). The ends were cut back, 6 bases at V and 0 bases at J, with 14 bases in the middle. The V gene's germline CDR1 is DFQATT and CDR2 SNEGSKA (reference sequence). The length of the CDR3 is 14 residues. CDR3 sequence reads: CSAISPRDQETQYF. The CDR3 DNA reads TGCAGTGCGATAAGCCCCAGGGACCAAGAGACCCAGTACTTC.

This clonotype was recorded at least ten times. The chain employs TRBV5-1 and TRBJ2-5, with 9 bases aligning to TRBD2. The J segment lost 3 bases and the V segment lost 0 bases, leaving 6 bases of the junction unmatched. CDR1 is SGHRS, CDR2 YFSETQ, per germline. This CDR3 is built from 16 residues. CDR3 sequence reads: CASSLGRGGREETQYF. Written as DNA, the CDR3 is TGCGCCAGCAGCTTGGGCCGTGGCGGGAGGGAAGAGACCCAGTACTTC. The variable domain in full, completed from reference TRBV5-1 and TRBJ2-5, reads KAGVTQTPRYLIKTRGQQVTLSCSPISGHRSVSWYQQTPGQGLQFLFEYFSETQRNKGNFPGRFSGRQFSNSRSEMNVSTLELGDSALYLCASSLGRGGREETQYFGPGTRLLVL.

Ten or more counts support this clonotype. The chain joins TRBV6-2 or TRBV6-3 to TRBJ2-7, with D unclear. The V and J ends lost 2 bases and 2 bases respectively, with 13 bases between them. CDR1 is MNHEY and CDR2 is SVGEGT in the germline V gene. There are 15 residues in the CDR3. The CDR3 protein is CASSYDVRSPYEQYF. CDR3 nucleotides: TGTGCCAGCAGTTACGATGTCCGGAGTCCCTACGAGCAGTACTTC.

In this sample, this clonotype turned up many times. This sequence joins TRBV6-1 and TRBJ1-2; D call uncertain. The germline V and J ends were trimmed by 3 bases and 4 bases, with 12 bases remaining between them. CDR1 is MNHNS, CDR2 SASEGT, per germline. CDR3 size: 14 residues. CDR3 in DNA: TGTGCCAGCAGTGAGGGTAGTTCTATCTATGGCTACACCTTC. Encoded protein: CASSEGSSIYGYTF.

This clonotype was counted ten times or more. The chain employs TRBV4-1 and TRBJ2-2; 9 bases are a match to TRBD2. V shed 1 base, J shed 4 bases, and the junction held 7 bases outside the gene matches. Germline CDR1 reads MGHRA; CDR2 reads YSYEKL. The CDR3 has 17 residues. Written as DNA, the CDR3 is TGCGCCAGCAGCCAAGGGCGGGAGGGCCTAGGCACCGGGGAGCTGTTTTTT. It specifies CASSQGREGLGTGELFF.

The V call is TRBV11-1, the J call TRBJ2-7; TRBD1 matches at 7 bases. The trim removed 7 bases at V and 4 bases at J, leaving 16 bases unmatched. Germline loops: CDR1 SGHAT, CDR2 FQDESV (reference sequence). The CDR3 sequence is 16 residues long. CDR3 region: CASTTFGKGAEYEQYF. The CDR3 DNA follows: TGTGCCAGCACCACCTTCGGAAAGGGGGCGGAGTACGAGCAGTACTTC.

The rearrangement links TRBV19 to TRBJ2-2; tentatively, D is TRBD2 (6 bases). This CDR3 comprises 16 residues. CDR1 is LNHDA, CDR2 SQIVND, per germline (reference sequence). V was shortened by 2 bases and J by 4 bases, with 14 bases between the two germline ends. This CDR3 reads CASSIIGGPRTGELFF. The CDR3 coding sequence is TGTGCCAGTAGTATAATCGGAGGGCCGCGCACCGGGGAGCTGTTTTTT.

This clonotype appeared many times. In DNA, the CDR3 is TGCAGTGCAATCAGGAGTATCAATCAGCCCCAGCATTTT. Residues: CSAIRSINQPQHF. This chain joins TRBV20-1 and TRBJ1-5; D is ambiguous. The CDR3 sequence is 13 residues long. Germline V gene lookup returns CDR1 DFQATT and CDR2 SNEGSKA (reference sequence). Trimming shortened V by 6 bases and J by 3 bases, and 12 bases separated the two germline ends.

Of note for this clonotype: It may be a read error: a sequence one base away is much more abundant. The chain carries TRBV7-9 and TRBJ2-7, with 7 positions matching TRBD2. Germline CDR1 reads SEHNR; CDR2 reads FQNEAQ (reference sequence). V was clipped by 8 bases and J by 7 bases; unmatched bases: 11. This CDR3 is built from 13 residues. The CDR3 region has the DNA TGTGCCAGCGTGGCGGGAGAGTACAATGAGCAGTACTTC. This sequence encodes CASVAGEYNEQYF.

This clonotype was seen many times. V and J are TRBV29-1 and TRBJ1-1; the D gene is possibly TRBD1 (5 bases). This CDR3 contains 11 residues. Per germline, CDR1 SQVTM and CDR2 ANQGSEA. The V end was cut by 7 bases, the J end by 7 bases, with 13 bases between. The CDR3 protein is CSADVQGEAFF. Written as DNA, the CDR3 is TGCAGCGCGGACGTGCAGGGTGAAGCTTTCTTT.

The rearrangement links TRBV10-1 to TRBJ2-5, with 7 bases identical to TRBD1. CDR1 and CDR2 (germline): WNHNN, SYGVQD (reference sequence). The CDR3 has 17 residues. Trimming cost V 5 bases and J 4 bases; bases outside gene matches: 16. The CDR3: CASSPGNRGTSAETQYF. As DNA, the CDR3 is TGCGCCAGCAGTCCCGGGAACAGGGGTACGAGCGCAGAGACCCAGTACTTC.

This clonotype was seen ten or more times. CDR3 coding DNA: TGTGCCAGCAGTGAGCCACTAGCGGGAGGAAGGGAGACCCAGTACTTC. Protein product: CASSEPLAGGRETQYF. The chain recombines TRBV25-1 with TRBJ2-5, with 12 bases fitting TRBD2. Trimming took 3 bases from V and 5 from J; bases not matched to a gene: 7. From germline, CDR1 is MGHDK and CDR2 SYGVNS. The CDR3 spans 16 residues.

V and J are TRBV7-8 and TRBJ1-2; D ambiguous. Per the germline V gene, CDR1 is SGHVS and CDR2 is FQNEAQ. The V gene lost 4 bases and the J gene lost 4 bases, with 13 bases spanning the gap. The CDR3 spans 14 residues. This CDR3 reads CASSSPGIFYGYTF. In nucleotides, the CDR3 is TGTGCCAGCAGCTCCCCAGGCATCTTCTATGGCTACACCTTC.

This clonotype was picked up many times. CDR3 protein: CASSLSRDSYEQYF. CDR3 bases: TGTGCCAGCAGTTTAAGCCGTGACTCCTACGAGCAGTACTTC. The rearrangement links TRBV27 to TRBJ2-7; D not resolved. This CDR3 is 14 amino acids long. V lost 2 bases and J 0 bases, leaving 8 bases between the germline ends. From germline, CDR1 is MNHEY and CDR2 SMNVEV (reference sequence).